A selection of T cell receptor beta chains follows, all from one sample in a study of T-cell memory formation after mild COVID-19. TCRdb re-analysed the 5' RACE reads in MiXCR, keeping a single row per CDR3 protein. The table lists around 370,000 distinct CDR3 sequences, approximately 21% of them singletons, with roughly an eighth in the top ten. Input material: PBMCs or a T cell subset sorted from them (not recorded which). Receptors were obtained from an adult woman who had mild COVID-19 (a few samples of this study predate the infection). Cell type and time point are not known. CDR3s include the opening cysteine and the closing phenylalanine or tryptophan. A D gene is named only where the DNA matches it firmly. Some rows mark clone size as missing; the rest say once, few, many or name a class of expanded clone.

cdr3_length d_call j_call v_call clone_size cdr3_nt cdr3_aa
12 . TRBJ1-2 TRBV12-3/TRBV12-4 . TGTGCCAGCAGTGTGGGACTCTATGGCTACACCTTC CASSVGLYGYTF
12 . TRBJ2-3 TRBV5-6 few TGTGCCAGCAGCTTGAGCGGGCCGACGCAGTATTTT CASSLSGPTQYF
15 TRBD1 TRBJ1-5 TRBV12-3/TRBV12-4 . TGTGCCAGCAGACCAGGGGGGGGAGGAGGTCAGCCCCAGCATTTT CASRPGGGGGQPQHF
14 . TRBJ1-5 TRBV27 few TGTGCCAGCAGCCTCACAAGGGGGGTGGATCCCCAGCATTTT CASSLTRGVDPQHF
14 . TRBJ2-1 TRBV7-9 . TGTGCCAGCAGCAAGACCACACAGGGCCCTGAGCAGTTCTTC CASSKTTQGPEQFF
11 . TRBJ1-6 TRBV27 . TGTGCCAGCAGGAATAATTCACCCCTCCACTTT CASRNNSPLHF
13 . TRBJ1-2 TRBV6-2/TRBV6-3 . TGTGCCAGCAGTTACCGGGACAACTATGGCTACACCTTC CASSYRDNYGYTF
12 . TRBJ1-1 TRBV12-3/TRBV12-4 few TGTGCCAGCAGTTTTGGGATTACTGAAGCTTTCTTT CASSFGITEAFF
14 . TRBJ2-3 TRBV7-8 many TGTGCCAGCAGCTCCCCGGGCAGCACAGATACGCAGTATTTT CASSSPGSTDTQYF
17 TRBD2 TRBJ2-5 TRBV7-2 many TGTGCCAGCAGCTTACCGGGACTAGCGGGGGGCCAGGAGACCCAGTACTTC CASSLPGLAGGQETQYF
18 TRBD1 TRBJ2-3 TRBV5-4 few TGTGCCAGCAGCCCCGGGACAGGGGTCCCCCTTCGCACAGATACGCAGTATTTT CASSPGTGVPLRTDTQYF
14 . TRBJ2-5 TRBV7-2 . TGTGCCAGCTCGGAGGGGGGATTCATAGAGACCCAGTACTTC CASSEGGFIETQYF
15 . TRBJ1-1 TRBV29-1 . TGCAGCGTTGAAGGTGGTTTCAGGCTGGGCACTGAAGCTTTCTTT CSVEGGFRLGTEAFF
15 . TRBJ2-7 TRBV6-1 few TGTGCCAGCAGTCTGAATATTGGGGGATACTACGAGCAGTACTTC CASSLNIGGYYEQYF
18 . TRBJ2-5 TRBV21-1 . TGTGCCAGCAGCAAAGAGGGAAGGGGGACTAGCAGCCAAGAGACCCAGTACTTC CASSKEGRGTSSQETQYF
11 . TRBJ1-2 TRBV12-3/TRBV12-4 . TGTGACAGCAGTTCAAGCTATGGCTACACCTTC CDSSSSYGYTF
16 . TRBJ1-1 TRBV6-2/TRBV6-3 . TGTGCCAGCAGTTACCCTCTCACGGATTACCGATTGGAGGCTTTCTTT CASSYPLTDYRLEAFF
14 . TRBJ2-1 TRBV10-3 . TGTGCCATCAGCCCTGCCCCCCTACCCAATGAGCAGTTCTTC CAISPAPLPNEQFF
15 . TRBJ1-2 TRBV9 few TGTGCCAGCAGCCCTCTACTGGACAGCCTCTATGGCTACACCTTC CASSPLLDSLYGYTF
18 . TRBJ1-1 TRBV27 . TGTGCCAGCAGTTTCCGCTCCGGGACGCGTAAGAGGCCCCCTGAAGCTTTCTTT CASSFRSGTRKRPPEAFF